The 13 T cell receptor beta chains below all came from one sample that was sequenced in a study of CD8+ T cells in alopecia areata (dated 2018 in TCRdb). Per the publication, the treatment or condition label means: oral pan-JAK inhibitor, 5-10 mg twice daily. The library was built by means of the immunoSEQ multiplex PCR assay. RNA was extracted from all samples and reverse transcribed into cDNA, which served as template for TCR sequencing. The immuneACCESS repertoire file appears here via TCRdb, limited to in-frame rearrangements. These files lack a portion of the clones; in checked studies, under half of the deficit traces to unresolved V genes, and the cause of the others is not known. This sample holds nearly 95,000 clones; 70% to 80% were observed only once. The top ten clones comprise approximately 15% of the sample. Material: CD8+ T cells sorted from blood, obtained at week 44, from a patient treated with tofacitinib. These receptors originate from a human donor with alopecia areata.

This chain connects TRBV2 to TRBJ2-7, with 10 nucleotides matching TRBD2. Germline-derived CDR1 and CDR2 are SNHLY and FYNNEI. V trimming: 3 bases; J trimming: 0 bases; junction bases outside the gene matches: 2. The CDR3 totals 15 residues. CDR3 in DNA: TGTGCCAGCAGTGAGAAGCGGGGGGGCTCCTACGAGCAGTACTTC. This gives the protein CASSEKRGGSYEQYF.

The CDR3 region is CAWSPTLANEKLFF. The CDR3 region has the DNA TGTGCCTGGAGTCCGACTCTCGCTAATGAAAAACTGTTTTTT. The chain is built from TRBV30 and TRBJ1-4; D is uncertain. The CDR3 runs 14 residues. The V end was cut by 2 bases, the J end by 3 bases, with 10 bases between. CDR1 and CDR2 from the germline V gene are GTSNPN and SVGIG (reference sequence).

This sequence joins TRBV25-1 and TRBJ2-3, with TRBD1 identical over 9 bases. Germline CDR1 is MGHDK and CDR2 is SYGVNS. The CDR3 loop spans 14 amino acids. V gave up 7 bases and J gave up 6 bases; unmatched junction bases: 8. The DNA for the CDR3 is TGTGCCAGCAAGGATGACAGGGGGGCGGATACGCAGTATTTT. Protein sequence: CASKDDRGADTQYF.

This clone was detected once. The genes are TRBV5-1 and TRBJ2-7; TRBD1 aligns across 7 bases. Germline-derived CDR1 and CDR2 are SGHRS and YFSETQ. This CDR3 spans 17 amino acids. Trimming took 8 bases from V and 5 from J; bases not matched to a gene: 22. The CDR3 loop is CASPRGPHRPTYDEQYF. DNA of the CDR3: TGCGCCAGTCCGAGGGGGCCCCACCGACCTACCTACGACGAGCAGTACTTC.

The CDR3 here is CASTGSPNEKLFF. DNA for the CDR3: TGTGCCAGCACCGGCAGTCCCAATGAAAAACTGTTTTTT. The chain carries TRBV11-2 and TRBJ1-4, with no clear D. Germline V gene data show CDR1 as SGHAT and CDR2 as FQNNGV. With 7 bases removed from V and 5 bases from J, the gap between germline ends came to 11 bases. The CDR3 totals 13 residues.

The chain uses TRBV29-1 and TRBJ1-2, with 8 bases that match TRBD1. J gave up 4 bases and V 4 bases, and 5 bases lay outside the gene matches. The CDR3 extends over 13 amino acids. Germline V gene lookup returns CDR1 SQVTM and CDR2 ANQGSEA. The CDR3 DNA reads as TGCAGCGTTGTAGGACAGGGCAGCTATGGCTACACCTTC. Translated, it gives CSVVGQGSYGYTF. Full variable domain (remainder filled in from reference TRBV29-1 and TRBJ1-2): SAVISQKPSRDICQRGTSLTIQCQVDSQVTMMFWYRQQPGQSLTLIATANQGSEATYESGFVIDKFPISRPNLTFSTLTVSNMSPEDSSIYLCSVVGQGSYGYTFGSGTRLTVV.

This sequence joins TRBV30 and TRBJ2-7; D gene ambiguous. V dropped 5 bases and J dropped 0 bases, with 8 bases sitting between them. CDR3 length: 12 amino acids. Germline V gene lookup returns CDR1 GTSNPN and CDR2 SVGIG (reference sequence). The CDR3 region is CAWGQYSYEQYF. As DNA, the CDR3 is TGTGCCTGGGGTCAGTACTCCTACGAGCAGTACTTC.

The rearrangement links TRBV19 to TRBJ1-5; D gene uncertain. The germline V and J ends were trimmed by 3 bases and 3 bases, with 6 bases remaining between them. Germline V gene lookup returns CDR1 LNHDA and CDR2 SQIVND (reference sequence). This CDR3 has 13 amino acids. The chain's CDR3 is CASSIQSNQPQHF. In nucleotides, the CDR3 is TGTGCCAGTAGTATTCAGTCCAATCAGCCCCAGCATTTT.

This chain uses TRBV10-3 with TRBJ2-6, with a weak D call TRBD1 (6 bases). The germline gives CDR1 ENHRY, CDR2 SYGVKD. The CDR3 has 17 amino acids. The ends were cut back, 8 bases at V and 1 base at J, with 18 bases in the middle. CDR3 amino acids: CAIPRGPFMSGANVLTF. CDR3 DNA sequence: TGTGCCATCCCCAGGGGCCCTTTCATGTCTGGGGCCAACGTCCTGACTTTC.

The CDR3 DNA follows: TGTGCCAGCAGCTTAGCTATGAGCCCGGAGCAGTACTTC. Its protein product is CASSLAMSPEQYF. The chain joins TRBV7-8 to TRBJ2-7, with no clear D. Trimming pared 0 bases from V and 7 bases from J, leaving 10 bases between. The CDR3 extends over 13 amino acids. Germline CDR1 and CDR2: SGHVS and FQNEAQ.

There are a few counts of this clone. The genes are TRBV4-3 and TRBJ2-2; a possible D gene is TRBD2 (6 bases). Trimming cost V 0 bases and J 6 bases, with 20 bases left between them. This CDR3 comprises 18 residues. From germline, CDR1 is LGHNA and CDR2 YSLEER. The CDR3 sequence is CASSQELRSGGESGELFF. CDR3 sequence (DNA): TGCGCCAGCAGCCAAGAATTAAGGTCTGGCGGGGAGTCCGGGGAGCTGTTTTTT.

V usage is TRBV6-1 and J usage is TRBJ2-7; tentative D call: TRBD2 (6 bases). The CDR3 sequence is 12 residues long. Germline V lookup: CDR1 MNHNS, CDR2 SASEGT. Trimming took 7 bases from V and 3 from J, leaving 10 bases between them. Here the CDR3 DNA reads TGTGCCAGCAACCGGCGGGACTACGAGCAGTACTTC. It encodes CASNRRDYEQYF.

This chain joins TRBV2 and TRBJ2-6; D is unresolved. V dropped 3 bases and J dropped 0 bases, with 6 bases sitting between them. The CDR3 is made up of 15 amino acids. Germline CDR1 SNHLY, CDR2 FYNNEI. The CDR3: CASSDIGSGANVLTF. The CDR3 DNA reads as TGTGCCAGCAGTGACATAGGCTCTGGGGCCAACGTCCTGACTTTC.